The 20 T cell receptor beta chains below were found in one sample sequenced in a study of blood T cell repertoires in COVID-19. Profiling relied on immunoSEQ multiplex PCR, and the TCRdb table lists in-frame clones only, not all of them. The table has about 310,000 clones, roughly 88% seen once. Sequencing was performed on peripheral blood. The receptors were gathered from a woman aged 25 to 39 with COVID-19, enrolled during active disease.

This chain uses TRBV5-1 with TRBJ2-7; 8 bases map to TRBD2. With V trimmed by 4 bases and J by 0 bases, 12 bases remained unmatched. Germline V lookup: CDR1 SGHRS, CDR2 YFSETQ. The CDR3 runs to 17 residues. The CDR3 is CASSLGSSGTRSYEQYF. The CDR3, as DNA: TGCGCCAGCAGCCTGGGGAGTAGCGGGACCCGCTCCTACGAGCAGTACTTC.

In nucleotides, the CDR3 is TGTGCCAGCAGCCCCCGACTAGCGGGAGGAGATACGCAGTATTTT. Translated, it gives CASSPRLAGGDTQYF. V is TRBV9 and J is TRBJ2-3, with 13 bases matching TRBD2. The CDR3 is 15 amino acids. Germline V gene lookup returns CDR1 SGDLS and CDR2 YYNGEE. J gave up 5 bases and V 4 bases, and 4 bases lay outside the gene matches.

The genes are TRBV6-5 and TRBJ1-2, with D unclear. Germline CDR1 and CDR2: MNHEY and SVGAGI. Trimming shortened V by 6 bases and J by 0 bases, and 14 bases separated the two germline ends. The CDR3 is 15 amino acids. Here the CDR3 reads CASRPDIAPNYGYTF. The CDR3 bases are TGTGCCAGCAGACCCGACATTGCCCCTAACTATGGCTACACCTTC.

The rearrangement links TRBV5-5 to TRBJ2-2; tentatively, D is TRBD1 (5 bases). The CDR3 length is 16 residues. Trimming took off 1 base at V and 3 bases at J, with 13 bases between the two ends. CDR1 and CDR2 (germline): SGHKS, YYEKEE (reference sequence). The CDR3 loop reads CASSLRLGPDTGELFF. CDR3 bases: TGTGCCAGCAGCTTGCGCCTGGGGCCGGACACCGGGGAGCTGTTTTTT.

In DNA form, the CDR3 reads TGTGCCAGCTCACCACTGCCAGGGGACTATGGCTACACCTTC. This gives the protein CASSPLPGDYGYTF. V gene TRBV18 combines with J gene TRBJ1-2; perhaps TRBD1 as D (6 bases). Germline CDR1 and CDR2: KGHSH and LQKENI. The CDR3 has 14 amino acids. Trimming stripped 1 base from V and 3 bases from J, with 9 bases between. The whole variable domain, remainder taken from reference TRBV18 and TRBJ1-2, is NAGVMQNPRHLVRRRGQEARLRCSPMKGHSHVYWYRQLPEEGLKFMVYLQKENIIDESGMPKERFSAEFPKEGPSILRIQQVVRGDSAAYFCASSPLPGDYGYTFGSGTRLTVV.

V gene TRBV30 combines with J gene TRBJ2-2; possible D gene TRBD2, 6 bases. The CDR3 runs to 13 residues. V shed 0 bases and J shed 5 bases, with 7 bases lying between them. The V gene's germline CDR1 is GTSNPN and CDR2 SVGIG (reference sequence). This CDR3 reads CAWSVGGTGELFF. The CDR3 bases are TGTGCCTGGAGTGTAGGAGGGACCGGGGAGCTGTTTTTT.

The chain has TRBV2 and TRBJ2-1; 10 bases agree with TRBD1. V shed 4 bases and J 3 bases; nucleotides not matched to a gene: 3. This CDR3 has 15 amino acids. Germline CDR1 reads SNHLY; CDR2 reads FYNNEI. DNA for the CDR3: TGTGCCAGCAGTGGGGACAGGGGCAACTACAATGAGCAGTTCTTC. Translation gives CASSGDRGNYNEQFF.

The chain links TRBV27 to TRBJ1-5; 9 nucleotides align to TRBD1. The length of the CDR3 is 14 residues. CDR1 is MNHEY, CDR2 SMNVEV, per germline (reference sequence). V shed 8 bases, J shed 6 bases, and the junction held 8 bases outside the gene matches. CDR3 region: CASWRQGETQPQHF. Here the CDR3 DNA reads TGTGCCAGCTGGAGACAGGGGGAGACTCAGCCCCAGCATTTT.

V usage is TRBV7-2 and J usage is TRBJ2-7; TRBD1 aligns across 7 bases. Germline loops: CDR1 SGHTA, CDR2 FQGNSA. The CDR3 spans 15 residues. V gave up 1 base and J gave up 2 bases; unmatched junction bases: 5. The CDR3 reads CASSLGQGRTYEQYF. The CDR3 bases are TGTGCCAGCAGCTTAGGACAGGGCCGAACCTACGAGCAGTACTTC.

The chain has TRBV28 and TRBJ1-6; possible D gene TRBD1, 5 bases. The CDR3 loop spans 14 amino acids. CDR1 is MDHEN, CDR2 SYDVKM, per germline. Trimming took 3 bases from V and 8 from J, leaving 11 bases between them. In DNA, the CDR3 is TGTGCCAGCAGTTTGGGGCAGGGTGATTCACCCCTCCACTTT. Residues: CASSLGQGDSPLHF.

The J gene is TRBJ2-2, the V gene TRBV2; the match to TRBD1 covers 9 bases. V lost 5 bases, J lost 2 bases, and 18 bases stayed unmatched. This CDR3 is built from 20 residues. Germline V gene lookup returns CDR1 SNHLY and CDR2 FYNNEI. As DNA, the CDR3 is TGTGCCAGCAGTTATTTAATAACCGGGACAGGGATACCCAACACCGGGGAGCTGTTTTTT. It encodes CASSYLITGTGIPNTGELFF.

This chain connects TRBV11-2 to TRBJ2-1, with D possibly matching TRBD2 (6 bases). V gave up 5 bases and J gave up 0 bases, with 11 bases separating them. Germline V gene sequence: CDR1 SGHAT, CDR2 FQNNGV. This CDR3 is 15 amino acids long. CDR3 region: CASSIVADSYNEQFF. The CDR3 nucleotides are TGTGCCAGCAGCATCGTAGCGGACTCCTACAATGAGCAGTTCTTC.

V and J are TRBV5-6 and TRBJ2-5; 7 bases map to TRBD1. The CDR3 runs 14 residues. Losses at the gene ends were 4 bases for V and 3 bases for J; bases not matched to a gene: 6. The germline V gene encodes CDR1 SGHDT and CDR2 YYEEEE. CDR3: CASSAGTAKETQYF. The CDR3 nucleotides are TGTGCCAGCAGCGCCGGGACAGCAAAAGAGACCCAGTACTTC.

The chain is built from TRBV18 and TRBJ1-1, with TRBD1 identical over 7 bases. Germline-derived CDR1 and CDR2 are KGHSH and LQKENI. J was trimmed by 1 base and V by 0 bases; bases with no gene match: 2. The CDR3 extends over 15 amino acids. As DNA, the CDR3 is TGTGCCAGCTCACCACCGACAGGGCCGAACACTGAAGCTTTCTTT. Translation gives CASSPPTGPNTEAFF.

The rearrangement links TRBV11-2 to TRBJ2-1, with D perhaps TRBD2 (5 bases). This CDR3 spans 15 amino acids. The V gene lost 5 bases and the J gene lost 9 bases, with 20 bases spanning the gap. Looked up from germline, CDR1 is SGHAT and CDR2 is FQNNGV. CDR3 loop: CASSRTTRLEGEQFF. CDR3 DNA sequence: TGTGCCAGCAGCCGCACGACTCGCTTAGAGGGTGAGCAGTTCTTC.

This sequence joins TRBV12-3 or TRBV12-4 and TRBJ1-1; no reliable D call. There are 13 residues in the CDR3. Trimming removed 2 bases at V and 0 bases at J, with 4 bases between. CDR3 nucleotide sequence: TGTGCCAGCAGTTTATATATGAACACTGAAGCTTTCTTT. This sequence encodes CASSLYMNTEAFF.

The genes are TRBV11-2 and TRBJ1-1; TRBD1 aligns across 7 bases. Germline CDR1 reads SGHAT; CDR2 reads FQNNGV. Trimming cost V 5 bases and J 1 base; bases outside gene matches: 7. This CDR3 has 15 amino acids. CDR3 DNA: TGTGCCAGCAGCCCTCAGGGGGACCGGAACACTGAAGCTTTCTTT. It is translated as CASSPQGDRNTEAFF. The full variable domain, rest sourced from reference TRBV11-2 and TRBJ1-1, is EAGVAQSPRYKIIEKRQSVAFWCNPISGHATLYWYQQILGQGPKLLIQFQNNGVVDDSQLPKDRFSAERLKGVDSTLKIQPAKLEDSAVYLCASSPQGDRNTEAFFGQGTRLTVV.

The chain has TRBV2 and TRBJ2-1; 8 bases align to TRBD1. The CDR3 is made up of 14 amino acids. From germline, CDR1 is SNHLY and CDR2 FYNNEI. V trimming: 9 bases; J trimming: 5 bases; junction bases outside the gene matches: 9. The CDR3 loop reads CASHRDRWDNEQFF. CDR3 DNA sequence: TGTGCCAGTCACCGGGACAGGTGGGACAATGAGCAGTTCTTC.

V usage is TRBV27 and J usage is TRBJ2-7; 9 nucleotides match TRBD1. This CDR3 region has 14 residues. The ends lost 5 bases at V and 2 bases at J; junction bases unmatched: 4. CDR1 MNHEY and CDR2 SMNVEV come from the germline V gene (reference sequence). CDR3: CASSQQGAAYEQYF. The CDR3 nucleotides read TGTGCCAGCAGTCAACAGGGGGCTGCCTACGAGCAGTACTTC.

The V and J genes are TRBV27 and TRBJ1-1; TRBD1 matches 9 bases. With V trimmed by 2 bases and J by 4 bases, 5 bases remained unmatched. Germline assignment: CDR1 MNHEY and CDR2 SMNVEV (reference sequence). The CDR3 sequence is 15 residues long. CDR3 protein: CASSLRTGVVTEAFF. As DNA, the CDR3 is TGTGCCAGCAGTTTACGGACAGGGGTCGTCACTGAAGCTTTCTTT.